These 5 T cell receptor beta chains were sequenced from one sample in a study of response to subunit inactivated influenza vaccine. TCRdb re-analysed the RT-PCR reads in MiXCR, keeping a single row per CDR3 protein. The table shows 490,000 or so distinct CDR3 sequences, with about 8% occurring only once. The source material was PBMCs from blood, sampled approximately 25 months after vaccination. The source is a man aged 50 to 69 who received an inactivated influenza vaccine.

This clonotype was counted a few times. The rearrangement uses TRBV27 and TRBJ1-6; a possible D gene is TRBD1 (5 bases). This CDR3 region has 16 residues. Germline V lookup: CDR1 MNHEY, CDR2 SMNVEV (reference sequence). V was clipped by 4 bases and J by 5 bases, with 15 bases between them. For the CDR3, the DNA is TGTGCCAGCAGTTACAACGCCAGAGGGGATAATTCACCCCTCCACTTT. Protein product: CASSYNARGDNSPLHF.

The chain employs TRBV15 and TRBJ2-7, with a tentative D call TRBD1 (6 bases). The CDR3 has 16 amino acids. Trimming took 0 bases from V and 0 from J, leaving 12 bases between them. Germline V lookup: CDR1 LNHNV, CDR2 YYDKDF (reference sequence). CDR3 nucleotide sequence: TGTGCCACCAGCAGAGATCTGCAGGGGACCTCCTACGAGCAGTACTTC. It specifies CATSRDLQGTSYEQYF.

The chain carries TRBV12-3 or TRBV12-4 and TRBJ1-2, with unresolved D. The CDR3 is 15 amino acids. Deletions cut 5 bases from V and 1 base from J, with 14 bases between. The CDR3 is CASSPSGRVNYGYTF. DNA of the CDR3: TGTGCCAGCAGTCCCTCCGGGCGGGTTAACTATGGCTACACCTTC.

This clonotype was picked up many times. V usage is TRBV12-3 or TRBV12-4 and J usage is TRBJ2-7; D possibly uses TRBD1 or TRBD2 (5 bases each). V lost 3 bases and J 2 bases, leaving 11 bases between the germline ends. There are 14 residues in the CDR3. DNA of the CDR3: TGTGCCAGCAGTTTCGGGCAGGGACCCTACGAGCAGTACTTC. Translation: CASSFGQGPYEQYF.

This clonotype was counted a few times. The chain is built from TRBV12-3 or TRBV12-4 and TRBJ2-5; 7 bases line up with TRBD2. The CDR3 is 12 residues long. Losses at the gene ends were 3 bases for V and 14 bases for J; bases not matched to a gene: 9. CDR3 region: CASSFERGGAYF. CDR3 sequence (DNA): TGTGCCAGCAGTTTTGAGCGGGGCGGGGCTTACTTC.